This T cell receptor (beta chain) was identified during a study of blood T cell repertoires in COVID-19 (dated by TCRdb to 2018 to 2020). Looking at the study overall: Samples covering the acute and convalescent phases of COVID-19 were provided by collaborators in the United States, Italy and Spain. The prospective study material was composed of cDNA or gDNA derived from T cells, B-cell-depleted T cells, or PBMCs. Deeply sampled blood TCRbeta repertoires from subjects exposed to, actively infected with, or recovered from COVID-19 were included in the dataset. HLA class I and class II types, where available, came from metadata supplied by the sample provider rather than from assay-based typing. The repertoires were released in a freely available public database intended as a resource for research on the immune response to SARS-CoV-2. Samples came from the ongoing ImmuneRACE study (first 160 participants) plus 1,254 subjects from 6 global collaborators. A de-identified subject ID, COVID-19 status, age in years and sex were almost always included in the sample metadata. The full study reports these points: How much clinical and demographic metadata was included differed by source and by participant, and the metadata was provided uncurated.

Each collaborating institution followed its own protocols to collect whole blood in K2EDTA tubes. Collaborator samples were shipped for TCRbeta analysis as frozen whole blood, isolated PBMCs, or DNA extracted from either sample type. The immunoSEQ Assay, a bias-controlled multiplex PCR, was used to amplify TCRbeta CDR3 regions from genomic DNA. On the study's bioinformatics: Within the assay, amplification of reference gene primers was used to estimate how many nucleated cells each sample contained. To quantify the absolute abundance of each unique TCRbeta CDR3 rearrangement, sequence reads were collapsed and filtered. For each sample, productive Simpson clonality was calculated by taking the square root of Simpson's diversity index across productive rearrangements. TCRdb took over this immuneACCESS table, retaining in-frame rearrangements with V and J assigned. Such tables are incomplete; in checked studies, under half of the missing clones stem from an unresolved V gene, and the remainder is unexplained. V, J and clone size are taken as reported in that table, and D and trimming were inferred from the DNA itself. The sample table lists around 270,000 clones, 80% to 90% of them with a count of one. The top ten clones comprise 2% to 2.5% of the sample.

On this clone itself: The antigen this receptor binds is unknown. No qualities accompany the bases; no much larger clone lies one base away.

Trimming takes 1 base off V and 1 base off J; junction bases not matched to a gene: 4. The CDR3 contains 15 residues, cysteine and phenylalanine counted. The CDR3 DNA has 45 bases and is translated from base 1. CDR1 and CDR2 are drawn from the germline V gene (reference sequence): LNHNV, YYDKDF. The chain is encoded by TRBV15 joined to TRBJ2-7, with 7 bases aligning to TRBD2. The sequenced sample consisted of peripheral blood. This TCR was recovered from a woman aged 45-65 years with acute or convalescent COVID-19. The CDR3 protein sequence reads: CATSRVLAESYEQYF. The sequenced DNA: TGTGCCACCAGCAGAGTTCTAGCGGAGTCCTACGAGCAGTACTTC.